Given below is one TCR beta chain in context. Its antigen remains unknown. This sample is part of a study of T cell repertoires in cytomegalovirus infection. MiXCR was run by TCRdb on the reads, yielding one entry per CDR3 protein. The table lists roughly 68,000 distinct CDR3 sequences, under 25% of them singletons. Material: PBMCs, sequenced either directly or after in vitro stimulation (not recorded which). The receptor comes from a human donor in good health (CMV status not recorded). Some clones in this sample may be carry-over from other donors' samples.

The CDR3 loop is CAIMREAPRYNEQFF. Here the CDR3 DNA reads TGTGCCATCATGCGGGAGGCCCCGAGATACAATGAGCAGTTCTTC. The chain links TRBV10-3 to TRBJ2-1; 8 bases agree with TRBD2. The CDR3 spans 15 residues. After removal of 7 bases from V and 4 bases from J, the junction contained 9 bases not matched to a gene. CDR1 and CDR2 from the germline V gene are ENHRY and SYGVKD.